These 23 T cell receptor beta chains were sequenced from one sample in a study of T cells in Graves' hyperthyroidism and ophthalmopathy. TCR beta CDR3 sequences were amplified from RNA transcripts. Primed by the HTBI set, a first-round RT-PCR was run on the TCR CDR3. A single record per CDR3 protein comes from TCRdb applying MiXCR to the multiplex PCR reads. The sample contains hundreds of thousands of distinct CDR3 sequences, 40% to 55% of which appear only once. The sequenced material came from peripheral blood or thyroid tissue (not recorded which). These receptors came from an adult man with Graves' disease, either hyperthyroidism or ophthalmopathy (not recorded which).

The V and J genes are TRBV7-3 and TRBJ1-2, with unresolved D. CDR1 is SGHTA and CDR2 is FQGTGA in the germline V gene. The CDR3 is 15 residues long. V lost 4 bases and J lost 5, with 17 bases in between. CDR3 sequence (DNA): TGTGCCAGCAGCTCCGCCTCCGGGTCCATATATGGCTACACCTTC. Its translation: CASSSASGSIYGYTF.

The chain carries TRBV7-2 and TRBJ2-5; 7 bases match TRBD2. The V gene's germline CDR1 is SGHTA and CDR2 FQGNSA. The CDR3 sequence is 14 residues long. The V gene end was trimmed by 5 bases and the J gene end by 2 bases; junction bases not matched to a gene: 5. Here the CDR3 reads CASSRYGRQETQYF. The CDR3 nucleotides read TGTGCCAGCAGCCGTTACGGGAGGCAAGAGACCCAGTACTTC.

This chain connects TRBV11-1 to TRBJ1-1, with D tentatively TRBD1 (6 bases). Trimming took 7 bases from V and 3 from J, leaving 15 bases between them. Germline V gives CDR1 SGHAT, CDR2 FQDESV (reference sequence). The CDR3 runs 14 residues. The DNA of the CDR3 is TGTGCCAGCATCAAGACAGGAGGGGACACTGAAGCTTTCTTT. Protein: CASIKTGGDTEAFF.

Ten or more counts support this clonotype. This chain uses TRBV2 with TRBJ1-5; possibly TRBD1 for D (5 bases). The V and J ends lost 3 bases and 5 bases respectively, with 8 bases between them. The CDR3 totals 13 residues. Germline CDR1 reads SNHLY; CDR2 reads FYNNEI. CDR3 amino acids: CASSEEGHQPQHF. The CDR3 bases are TGTGCCAGCAGTGAGGAGGGGCATCAGCCCCAGCATTTT.

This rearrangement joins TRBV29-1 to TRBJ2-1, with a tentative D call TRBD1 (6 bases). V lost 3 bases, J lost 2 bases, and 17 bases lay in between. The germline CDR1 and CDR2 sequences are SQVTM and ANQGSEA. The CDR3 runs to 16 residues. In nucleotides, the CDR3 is TGCAGCGTTGATCTGGGTACAGGGAACCCCTACAATGAGCAGTTCTTC. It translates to CSVDLGTGNPYNEQFF.

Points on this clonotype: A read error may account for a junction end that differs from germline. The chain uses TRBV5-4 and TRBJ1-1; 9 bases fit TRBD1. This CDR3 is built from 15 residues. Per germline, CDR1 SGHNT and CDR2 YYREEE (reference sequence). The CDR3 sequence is CASSLTGGTNTKAFF. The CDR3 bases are TGTGCCAGCAGCTTGACAGGGGGCACGAACACTAAAGCTTTCTTT. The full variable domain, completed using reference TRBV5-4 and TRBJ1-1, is ETGVTQSPTHLIKTRGQQVTLRCSSQSGHNTVSWYQQALGQGPQFIFQYYREEENGRGNFPPRFSGLQFPNYSSELNVNALELDDSALYLCASSLTGGTNTKAFFGQGTRLTVV.

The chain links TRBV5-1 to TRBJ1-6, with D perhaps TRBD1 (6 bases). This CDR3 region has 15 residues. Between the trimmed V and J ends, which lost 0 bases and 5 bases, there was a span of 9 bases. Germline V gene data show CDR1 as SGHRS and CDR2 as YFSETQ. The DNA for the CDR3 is TGCGCCAGCAGCTTGGACAGGGCAGATAATTCACCCCTCCACTTT. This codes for CASSLDRADNSPLHF.

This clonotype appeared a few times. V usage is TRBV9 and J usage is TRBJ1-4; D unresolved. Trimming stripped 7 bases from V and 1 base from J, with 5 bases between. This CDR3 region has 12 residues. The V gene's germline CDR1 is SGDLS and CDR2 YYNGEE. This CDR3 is CASGRTNEKLFF. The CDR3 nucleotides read TGTGCCAGCGGCAGAACTAATGAAAAACTGTTTTTT.

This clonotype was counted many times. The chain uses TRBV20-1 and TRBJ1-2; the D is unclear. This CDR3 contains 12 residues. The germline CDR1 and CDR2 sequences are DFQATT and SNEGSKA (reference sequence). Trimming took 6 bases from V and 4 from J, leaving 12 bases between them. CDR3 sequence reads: CSAIDTVYGYTF. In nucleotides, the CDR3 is TGCAGTGCAATCGATACAGTCTATGGCTACACCTTC.

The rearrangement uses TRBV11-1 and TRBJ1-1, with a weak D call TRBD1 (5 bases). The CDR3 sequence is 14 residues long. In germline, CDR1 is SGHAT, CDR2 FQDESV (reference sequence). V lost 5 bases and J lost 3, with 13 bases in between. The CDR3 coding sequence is TGTGCCAGCAGCGGAGGGGCTGCAGACACTGAAGCTTTCTTT. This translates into CASSGGAADTEAFF.

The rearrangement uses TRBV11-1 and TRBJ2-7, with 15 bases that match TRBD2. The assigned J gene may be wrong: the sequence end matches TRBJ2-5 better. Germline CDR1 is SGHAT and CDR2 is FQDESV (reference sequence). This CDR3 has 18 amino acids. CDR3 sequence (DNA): TGTGCCAGCAGCACTATACGCGGACTAGCGGGAGGGCCTGAGACCCAGTACTTC. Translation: CASSTIRGLAGGPETQYF.

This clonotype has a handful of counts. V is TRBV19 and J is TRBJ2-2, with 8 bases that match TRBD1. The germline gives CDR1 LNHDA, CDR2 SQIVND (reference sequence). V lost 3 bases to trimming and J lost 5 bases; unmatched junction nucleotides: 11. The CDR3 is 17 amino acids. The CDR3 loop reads CASSMSGTGTRTGELFF. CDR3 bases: TGTGCCAGTAGTATGTCGGGGACAGGTACCAGAACCGGGGAGCTGTTTTTT.

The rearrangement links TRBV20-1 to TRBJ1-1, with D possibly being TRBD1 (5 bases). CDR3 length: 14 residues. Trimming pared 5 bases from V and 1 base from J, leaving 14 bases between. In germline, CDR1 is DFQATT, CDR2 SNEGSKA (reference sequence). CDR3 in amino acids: CSAQEWGPNTEAFF. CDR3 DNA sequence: TGCAGTGCTCAGGAGTGGGGCCCGAACACTGAAGCTTTCTTT.

CDR3 coding DNA: TGCGCCAGCAGCTTGACACGGGGCGCCAAGGATGGCTACACCTTC. Translation gives CASSLTRGAKDGYTF. The rearrangement joins TRBV5-1 to TRBJ1-2; possible D gene TRBD1, 5 bases. Germline V gives CDR1 SGHRS, CDR2 YFSETQ. The CDR3 length is 15 residues. V shed 1 base and J shed 6 bases, with 16 bases lying between them.

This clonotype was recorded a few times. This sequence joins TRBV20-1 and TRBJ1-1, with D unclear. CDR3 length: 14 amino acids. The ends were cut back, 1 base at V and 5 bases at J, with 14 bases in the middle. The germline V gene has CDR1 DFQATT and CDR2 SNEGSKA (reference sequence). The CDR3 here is CSARGRGGETEAFF. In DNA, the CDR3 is TGCAGTGCTAGAGGTCGGGGAGGCGAGACTGAAGCTTTCTTT.

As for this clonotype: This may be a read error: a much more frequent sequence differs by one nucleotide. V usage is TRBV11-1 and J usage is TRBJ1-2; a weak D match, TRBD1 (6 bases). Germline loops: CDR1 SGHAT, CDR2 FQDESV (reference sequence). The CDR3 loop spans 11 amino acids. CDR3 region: CAGRTVYGYTF. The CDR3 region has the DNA TGTGCCGGCAGGACAGTCTATGGCTACACCTTC.

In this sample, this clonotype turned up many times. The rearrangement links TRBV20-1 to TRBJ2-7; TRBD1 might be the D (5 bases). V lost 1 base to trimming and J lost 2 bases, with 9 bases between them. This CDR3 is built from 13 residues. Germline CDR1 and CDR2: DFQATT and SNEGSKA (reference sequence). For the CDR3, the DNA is TGCAGTGCTAGAGGACAACAGGCCTACGAGCAGTACTTC. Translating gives CSARGQQAYEQYF.

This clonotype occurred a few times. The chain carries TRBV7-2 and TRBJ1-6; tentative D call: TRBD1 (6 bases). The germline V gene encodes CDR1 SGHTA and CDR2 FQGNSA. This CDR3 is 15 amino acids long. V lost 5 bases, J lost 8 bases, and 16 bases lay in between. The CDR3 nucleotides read TGTGCCAGCAGCCAAGAGAAGGGGGAGTATTCACCCCTCCACTTT. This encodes CASSQEKGEYSPLHF.

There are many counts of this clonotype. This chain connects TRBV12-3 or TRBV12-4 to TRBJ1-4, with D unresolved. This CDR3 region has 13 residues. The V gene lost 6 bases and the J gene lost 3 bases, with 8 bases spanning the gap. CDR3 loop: CASRLVANEKLFF. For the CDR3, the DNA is TGTGCCAGCAGATTGGTAGCTAATGAAAAACTGTTTTTT.

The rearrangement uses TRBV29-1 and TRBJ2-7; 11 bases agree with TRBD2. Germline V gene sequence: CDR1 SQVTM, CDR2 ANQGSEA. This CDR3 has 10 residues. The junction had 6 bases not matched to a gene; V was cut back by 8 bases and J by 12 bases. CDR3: CSSLAGVLYF. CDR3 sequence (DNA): TGCAGCTCACTAGCGGGGGTGTTGTACTTC.

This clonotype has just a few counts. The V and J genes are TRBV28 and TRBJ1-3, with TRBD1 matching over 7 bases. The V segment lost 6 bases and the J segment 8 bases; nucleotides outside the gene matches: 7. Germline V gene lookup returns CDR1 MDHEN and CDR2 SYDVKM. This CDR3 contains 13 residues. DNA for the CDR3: TGTGCCAGCAGGAGGGGGCAAGGAGACACCATATATTTT. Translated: CASRRGQGDTIYF.

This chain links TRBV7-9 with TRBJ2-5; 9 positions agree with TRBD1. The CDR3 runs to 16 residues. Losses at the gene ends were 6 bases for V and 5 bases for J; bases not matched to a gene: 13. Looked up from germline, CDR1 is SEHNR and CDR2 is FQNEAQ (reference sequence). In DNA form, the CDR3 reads TGTGCCAGCAGTGAAGACCGGGGGACAGGGACTGAGACCCAGTACTTC. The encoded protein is CASSEDRGTGTETQYF.

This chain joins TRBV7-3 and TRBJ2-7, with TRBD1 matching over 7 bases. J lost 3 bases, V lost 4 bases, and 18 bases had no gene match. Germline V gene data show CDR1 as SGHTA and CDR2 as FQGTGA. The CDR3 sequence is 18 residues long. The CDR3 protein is CASSSSDDRELNYYEQYF. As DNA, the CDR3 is TGTGCCAGCAGCTCATCAGATGACAGGGAGCTTAACTACTACGAGCAGTACTTC.